This T cell receptor (beta chain) was found in a study of T cells after yellow fever vaccination. One entry per CDR3 protein, called by TCRdb with MiXCR from the 5' RACE reads. This sample has some 300,000 distinct CDR3 sequences, with around 3.9% found just once. This clonotype has a handful of counts. This TCR was recovered from a man younger than 35 who received the YFV17D yellow fever vaccine. Sequences were derived from PBMCs, sampled on the day of the yellow fever booster vaccination.

As DNA, the CDR3 is TGTGCCAGCTCTAAACTAGCGGGGGGCAAGGAGACCCAGTACTTC. Encoded protein: CASSKLAGGKETQYF. The gene calls are TRBV18 and TRBJ2-5; 12 bases are shared with TRBD2. Germline V CDR1 and CDR2: KGHSH, LQKENI. The CDR3 sequence is 15 residues long. The ends lost 6 bases at V and 5 bases at J; junction bases unmatched: 7.